These 25 T cell receptor beta chains were all obtained from the same sample, sequenced in a study of T cells in localized non-small cell lung cancer (dated by TCRdb to the early 2020s). Library method: the immunoSEQ multiplex PCR assay. TCRdb took this table from immuneACCESS and kept in-frame rearrangements with V and J called. Such tables lack part of the clones; where checked against another copy, unresolved V genes explain under half of the gap, and the rest is unexplained. Recorded for this sample are around 15,000 clones; roughly 85% of them occurred a single time. The top ten constitute 4.2% of the sample. This sample comprised peripheral blood, obtained before any cancer treatment. These receptors were obtained from a woman aged 35 to 69 with stage I lung adenocarcinoma.

This sequence joins TRBV7-9 and TRBJ1-1, with D uncertain. CDR3 length equals 14 residues. The germline V gene encodes CDR1 SEHNR and CDR2 FQNEAQ (reference sequence). The germline V and J ends were trimmed by 4 bases and 1 base, with 10 bases remaining between them. The CDR3 sequence is CASSSFEGNTEAFF. The CDR3 coding sequence is TGTGCCAGCAGCTCCTTTGAGGGGAACACTGAAGCTTTCTTT.

V is TRBV5-1 and J is TRBJ2-5; D is perhaps TRBD2 (6 bases). The germline CDR1 and CDR2 sequences are SGHRS and YFSETQ. The CDR3 is 17 residues long. V shed 0 bases and J shed 5 bases, with 20 bases lying between them. The CDR3 sequence: CASSLAIAATVRETQYF. The DNA for the CDR3 is TGCGCCAGCAGCTTGGCGATAGCGGCCACCGTACGGGAGACCCAGTACTTC.

The V call is TRBV4-2, the J call TRBJ2-7; 9 nucleotides align to TRBD2. The CDR3 runs 15 residues. The J segment lost 4 bases and the V segment lost 0 bases, leaving 4 bases of the junction unmatched. Germline loops: CDR1 LGHNA, CDR2 YNFKEQ. CDR3 nucleotide sequence: TGTGCCAGCAGCCAAGAGGCTAGCGGGAATTACGAGCAGTACTTC. Its protein product is CASSQEASGNYEQYF.

The chain uses TRBV2 and TRBJ1-1; D might be TRBD1 (6 bases). Trimming removed 4 bases from V and 12 bases from J, with 12 bases in between. CDR1 and CDR2 from the germline V gene are SNHLY and FYNNEI. The length of the CDR3 is 11 residues. CDR3 sequence reads: CASSGRGHTFF. As DNA, the CDR3 is TGTGCCAGCAGTGGAAGGGGACATACTTTCTTT.

The gene calls are TRBV15 and TRBJ2-3; TRBD2 matches at 10 bases. CDR1 LNHNV and CDR2 YYDKDF come from the germline V gene (reference sequence). The trim removed 3 bases at V and 5 bases at J, leaving 11 bases unmatched. The CDR3 loop spans 17 amino acids. The CDR3 here is CATSRLPQRGGIDTQYF. For the CDR3, the DNA is TGTGCCACCAGCAGGTTGCCGCAGCGGGGGGGAATAGATACGCAGTATTTT.

V usage is TRBV30 and J usage is TRBJ1-4; unclear D gene. The CDR3 extends over 14 amino acids. Per germline, CDR1 GTSNPN and CDR2 SVGIG (reference sequence). The V and J ends lost 2 bases and 8 bases respectively, with 15 bases between them. CDR3 residues: CAWSIRQVGEKLFF. DNA for the CDR3: TGTGCCTGGAGTATCAGGCAGGTTGGCGAAAAACTGTTTTTT.

The V and J genes are TRBV7-8 and TRBJ2-5; D unclear. The CDR3 extends over 11 amino acids. Trimming removed 5 bases from V and 0 bases from J, with 1 base in between. The germline V gene has CDR1 SGHVS and CDR2 FQNEAQ. CDR3 DNA: TGTGCCAGCAGCGACCAAGAGACCCAGTACTTC. Protein sequence: CASSDQETQYF. Supplemented by reference TRBV7-8 and TRBJ2-5, the full variable domain reads GAGVSQSPRYKVAKRGQDVALRCDPISGHVSLFWYQQALGQGPEFLTYFQNEAQLDKSGLPSDRFFAERPEGSVSTLKIQRTQQEDSAVYLCASSDQETQYFGPGTRLLVL.

The chain combines TRBV5-1 with TRBJ2-5; D may be TRBD1 (5 bases). CDR3 length: 17 residues. Trimming stripped 0 bases from V and 2 bases from J, with 17 bases between. The V gene's germline CDR1 is SGHRS and CDR2 YFSETQ. This chain's CDR3 is CASSLGLAQGYQETQYF. Here the CDR3 DNA reads TGCGCCAGCAGCTTGGGCCTCGCGCAGGGATATCAAGAGACCCAGTACTTC.

J is TRBJ2-3 and V is TRBV7-3; D is uncertain. Germline V lookup: CDR1 SGHTA, CDR2 FQGTGA. V gave up 1 base and J gave up 6 bases, with 8 bases separating them. The CDR3 contains 13 residues. CDR3 residues: CASSLNRFDTQYF. CDR3 sequence (DNA): TGTGCCAGCAGCTTAAATCGTTTCGATACGCAGTATTTT.

The rearrangement links TRBV5-1 to TRBJ1-2; D gene unclear. CDR3 size: 13 residues. With 3 bases removed from V and 0 bases from J, the gap between germline ends came to 6 bases. The germline V gene encodes CDR1 SGHRS and CDR2 YFSETQ. The CDR3, as DNA: TGCGCCAGCAGCTCGGGATCTAACTATGGCTACACCTTC. Protein product: CASSSGSNYGYTF.

The V gene is TRBV11-2, the J gene TRBJ2-5, with 7 bases lining up with TRBD1. The junction had 16 bases not matched to a gene; V was cut back by 6 bases and J by 9 bases. Germline V lookup: CDR1 SGHAT, CDR2 FQNNGV. The CDR3 extends over 15 amino acids. The CDR3 region has the DNA TGTGCCAGCAGTTTTGGGACAGCGAAAAGTAGGGCCCAGTACTTC. It is translated as CASSFGTAKSRAQYF.

This chain connects TRBV30 to TRBJ1-3; perhaps TRBD1 as D (5 bases). With 0 bases removed from V and 2 bases from J, the gap between germline ends came to 11 bases. Germline assignment: CDR1 GTSNPN and CDR2 SVGIG (reference sequence). The CDR3 contains 15 residues. The CDR3 spells CAWSVQLGPGNTIYF. CDR3 DNA: TGTGCCTGGAGTGTACAGCTGGGACCTGGAAACACCATATATTTT.

This clone was counted a single time. V usage is TRBV18 and J usage is TRBJ1-4; TRBD1 might be the D (5 bases). The V gene's germline CDR1 is KGHSH and CDR2 LQKENI. The CDR3 extends over 15 amino acids. The V end was cut by 1 base, the J end by 7 bases, with 13 bases between. The chain's CDR3 is CASSPQRGLAEKLFF. CDR3 coding DNA: TGTGCCAGCTCACCACAGAGGGGTTTGGCTGAAAAACTGTTTTTT. Complete variable domain (other parts from reference TRBV18 and TRBJ1-4): NAGVMQNPRHLVRRRGQEARLRCSPMKGHSHVYWYRQLPEEGLKFMVYLQKENIIDESGMPKERFSAEFPKEGPSILRIQQVVRGDSAAYFCASSPQRGLAEKLFFGSGTQLSVL.

The rearrangement uses TRBV5-1 and TRBJ1-2; D uncertain. The germline V gene has CDR1 SGHRS and CDR2 YFSETQ. This CDR3 region has 15 residues. Deletions cut 0 bases from V and 4 bases from J, with 13 bases between. CDR3 sequence: CASSLADGSSYGYTF. CDR3 sequence (DNA): TGCGCCAGCAGCTTGGCCGACGGATCTAGCTATGGCTACACCTTC. The full variable domain, with the rest looked up from reference TRBV5-1 and TRBJ1-2, is KAGVTQTPRYLIKTRGQQVTLSCSPISGHRSVSWYQQTPGQGLQFLFEYFSETQRNKGNFPGRFSGRQFSNSRSEMNVSTLELGDSALYLCASSLADGSSYGYTFGSGTRLTVV.

The chain links TRBV18 to TRBJ2-3; 7 bases are shared with TRBD1. This CDR3 has 13 residues. Germline assignment: CDR1 KGHSH and CDR2 LQKENI. The V and J ends lost 8 bases and 3 bases, in that order; junction bases with no gene match: 5. The CDR3 coding sequence is TGTGCCAGCGAGACAGGGAATACAGATACGCAGTATTTT. It specifies CASETGNTDTQYF. The whole variable domain, remainder taken from reference TRBV18 and TRBJ2-3, is NAGVMQNPRHLVRRRGQEARLRCSPMKGHSHVYWYRQLPEEGLKFMVYLQKENIIDESGMPKERFSAEFPKEGPSILRIQQVVRGDSAAYFCASETGNTDTQYFGPGTRLTVL.

This chain uses TRBV5-1 with TRBJ2-5, with unresolved D. From germline, CDR1 is SGHRS and CDR2 YFSETQ. Trimming cost V 1 base and J 2 bases, with 15 bases left between them. This CDR3 comprises 16 residues. CDR3 in amino acids: CASSLNKAGSQETQYF. The CDR3 nucleotides read TGCGCCAGCAGCTTGAATAAGGCAGGTTCTCAAGAGACCCAGTACTTC.

This sequence joins TRBV4-1 and TRBJ2-3; TRBD2 might be the D (6 bases). V lost 4 bases and J lost 5, with 16 bases in between. Germline V gene lookup returns CDR1 MGHRA and CDR2 YSYEKL. The CDR3 is 15 residues long. The CDR3 loop is CASSPASARGDTQYF. DNA for the CDR3: TGCGCCAGCAGCCCGGCTAGCGCTAGGGGAGATACGCAGTATTTT.

This clone was detected only a few times. This chain connects TRBV7-9 to TRBJ2-7, with D tentatively TRBD2 (5 bases). This CDR3 has 15 residues. Germline V CDR1 and CDR2: SEHNR, FQNEAQ (reference sequence). V lost 0 bases to trimming and J lost 2 bases, with 11 bases between them. The CDR3 loop is CASSLAGSGAYEQYF. The CDR3 DNA follows: TGTGCCAGCAGCTTAGCTGGGTCCGGGGCCTACGAGCAGTACTTC.

This chain uses TRBV30 with TRBJ1-1; unclear D gene. Germline V lookup: CDR1 GTSNPN, CDR2 SVGIG (reference sequence). The CDR3 covers 14 residues. The V end lost 3 bases, the J end lost 4 bases, and 15 bases lay between the germline ends. The CDR3 loop is CAWRAGEWGTEAFF. In nucleotides, the CDR3 is TGTGCCTGGAGGGCAGGTGAGTGGGGCACTGAAGCTTTCTTT.

Within the sample, this clone is medium-sized. This sequence joins TRBV5-1 and TRBJ1-2; D gene unclear. The germline CDR1 and CDR2 sequences are SGHRS and YFSETQ. The CDR3 has 13 residues. The V gene lost 0 bases and the J gene lost 4 bases, with 7 bases spanning the gap. This chain's CDR3 is CASSLAHTYGYTF. The CDR3, as DNA: TGCGCCAGCAGCTTGGCCCATACCTATGGCTACACCTTC.

This chain connects TRBV5-1 to TRBJ1-1; 7 bases are a match to TRBD1. Trimming cost V 4 bases and J 1 base; bases outside gene matches: 4. CDR1 SGHRS and CDR2 YFSETQ come from the germline V gene. CDR3 size: 14 residues. The CDR3 protein is CASSQGQTNTEAFF. As DNA, the CDR3 is TGCGCCAGCAGCCAGGGACAGACGAACACTGAAGCTTTCTTT.

This clone was observed once. The V gene is TRBV18, the J gene TRBJ1-1; weak D call: TRBD1 (6 bases). V was pared by 5 bases and J by 3 bases, with 22 bases between. Germline V CDR1 and CDR2: KGHSH, LQKENI. The CDR3 covers 17 residues. In DNA, the CDR3 is TGTGCCAGCTCAGCTGCCCCGGGGGGCCTTGCTGACACTGAAGCTTTCTTT. This translates into CASSAAPGGLADTEAFF.

This clone was found a few times. The rearrangement uses TRBV30 and TRBJ1-1; D not resolved. From germline, CDR1 is GTSNPN and CDR2 SVGIG (reference sequence). Trimming stripped 2 bases from V and 1 base from J, with 8 bases between. The CDR3 loop spans 13 amino acids. The CDR3 DNA follows: TGTGCCTGGAGTCGGTGGGGGAACACTGAAGCTTTCTTT. Residues: CAWSRWGNTEAFF.

This clone was recorded only once. The J gene is TRBJ2-1, the V gene TRBV5-1; 8 bases line up with TRBD2. After removal of 4 bases from V and 3 bases from J, the junction contained 9 bases not matched to a gene. Germline V lookup: CDR1 SGHRS, CDR2 YFSETQ. The CDR3 spans 16 residues. DNA of the CDR3: TGCGCCAGCAGCGAACAGACCGGGACTAGCTACAATGAGCAGTTCTTC. Its translation is CASSEQTGTSYNEQFF.

The V call is TRBV5-1, the J call TRBJ2-1, with 9 bases that match TRBD2. Losses at the gene ends were 6 bases for V and 4 bases for J; bases not matched to a gene: 5. Germline-derived CDR1 and CDR2 are SGHRS and YFSETQ. The CDR3 extends over 14 amino acids. The CDR3 is CASNLAGSYNEQFF. The CDR3 DNA follows: TGCGCCAGCAACCTAGCGGGGAGTTACAATGAGCAGTTCTTC. Looking up the rest from reference TRBV5-1 and TRBJ2-1 gives the full variable domain: KAGVTQTPRYLIKTRGQQVTLSCSPISGHRSVSWYQQTPGQGLQFLFEYFSETQRNKGNFPGRFSGRQFSNSRSEMNVSTLELGDSALYLCASNLAGSYNEQFFGPGTRLTVL.